The table lists the clone carrying this T cell receptor beta chain with a few counts. MiXCR, run by TCRdb on the 5' RACE reads, gives a single entry per CDR3 protein. The repertoire holds some 83,000 distinct CDR3 sequences, with roughly a tenth as singletons. The germline CDR1 and CDR2 sequences are SGHTA and FQGNSA. This CDR3 has 15 amino acids. The V segment lost 1 base and the J segment 5 bases; nucleotides outside the gene matches: 4. This entry comes from a study of early T cells in non-severe SARS-CoV-2 infection. This TCR was sampled from an adult who was a healthcare worker with PCR-confirmed SARS-CoV-2 infection or an uninfected control (not recorded which). J is TRBJ2-3 and V is TRBV7-2, with 9 bases identical to TRBD2. The material sequenced was whole blood, taken at baseline. This CDR3 is CASSLGGLAGDTQYF. The CDR3 bases are TGTGCCAGCAGCTTAGGGGGACTAGCCGGAGATACGCAGTATTTT.